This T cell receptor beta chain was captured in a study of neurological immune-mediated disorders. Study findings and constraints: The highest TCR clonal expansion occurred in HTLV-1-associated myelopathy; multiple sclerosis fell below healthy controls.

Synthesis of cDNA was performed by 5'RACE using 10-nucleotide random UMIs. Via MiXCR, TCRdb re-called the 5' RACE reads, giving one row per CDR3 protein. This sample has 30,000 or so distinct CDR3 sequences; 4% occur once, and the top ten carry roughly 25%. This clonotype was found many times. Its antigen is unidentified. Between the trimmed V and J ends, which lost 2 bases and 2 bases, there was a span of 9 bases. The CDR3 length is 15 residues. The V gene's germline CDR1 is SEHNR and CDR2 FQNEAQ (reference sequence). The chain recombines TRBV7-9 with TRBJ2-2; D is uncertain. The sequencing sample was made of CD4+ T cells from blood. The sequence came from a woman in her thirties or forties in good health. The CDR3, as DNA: TGTGCCAGCAGCTTACGCAGGAAAAACACCGGGGAGCTGTTTTTT. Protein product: CASSLRRKNTGELFF.